In its sample, the clone carrying this T cell receptor beta chain was seen a few times. Mismatch with germline at one junction end may stem from a read error. Roughly 10 milliliters was the volume of peripheral blood drawn from each donor. Using a J-beta primer mix together with a sample-barcoded 5' primer, a second PCR was run for about 6 to 11 cycles. TCRdb analysed the 5' RACE reads with MiXCR anew, one entry per CDR3 protein. The sample includes some 1.5 million distinct CDR3 sequences, approximately 28% of them seen just once. The CDR3 loop spans 11 amino acids. Germline assignment: CDR1 SGHVS and CDR2 FQNEAQ. These data are taken from a study of blood T cells in healthy people across ages.

The receptor's source is a young woman in good health. This chain uses TRBV7-8 with TRBJ2-7; no reliable D call. Input material: blood. CDR3 coding DNA: TGTTCCAGCAGTTTATGGAACGAGCAGTACTTC. It is translated as CSSSLWNEQYF.